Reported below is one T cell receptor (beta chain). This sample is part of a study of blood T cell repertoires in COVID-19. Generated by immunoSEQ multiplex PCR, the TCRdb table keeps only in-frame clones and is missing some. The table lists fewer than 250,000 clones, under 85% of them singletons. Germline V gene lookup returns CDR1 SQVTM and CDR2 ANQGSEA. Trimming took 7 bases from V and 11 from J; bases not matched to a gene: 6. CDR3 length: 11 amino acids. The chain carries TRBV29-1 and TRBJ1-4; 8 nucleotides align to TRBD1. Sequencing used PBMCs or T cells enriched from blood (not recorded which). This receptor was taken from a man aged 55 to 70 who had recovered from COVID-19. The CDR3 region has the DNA TGCAGCGCCAACAGGGGGGAGAAACTGTTTTTT. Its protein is CSANRGEKLFF.